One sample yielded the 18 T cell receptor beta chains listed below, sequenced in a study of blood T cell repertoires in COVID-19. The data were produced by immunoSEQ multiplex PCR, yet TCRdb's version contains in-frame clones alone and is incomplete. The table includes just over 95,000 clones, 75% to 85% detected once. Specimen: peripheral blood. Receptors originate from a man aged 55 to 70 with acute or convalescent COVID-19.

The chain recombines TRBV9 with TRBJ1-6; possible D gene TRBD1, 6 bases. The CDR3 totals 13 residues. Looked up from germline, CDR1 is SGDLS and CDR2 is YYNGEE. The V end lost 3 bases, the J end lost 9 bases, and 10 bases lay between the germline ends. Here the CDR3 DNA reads TGTGCCAGCAGCGCGGACAGTACTTCACCCCTCCACTTT. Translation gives CASSADSTSPLHF.

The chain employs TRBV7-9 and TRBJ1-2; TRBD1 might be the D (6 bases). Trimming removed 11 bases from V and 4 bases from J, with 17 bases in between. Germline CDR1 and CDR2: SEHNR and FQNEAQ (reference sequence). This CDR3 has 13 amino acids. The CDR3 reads CAGGRQEIYGYTF. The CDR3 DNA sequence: TGTGCCGGGGGACGACAGGAGATCTATGGCTACACCTTC.

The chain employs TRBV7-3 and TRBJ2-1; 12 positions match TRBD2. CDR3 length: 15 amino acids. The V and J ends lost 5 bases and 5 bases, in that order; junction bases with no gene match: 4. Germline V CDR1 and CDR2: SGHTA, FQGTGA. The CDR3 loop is CASSILAGGNNEQFF. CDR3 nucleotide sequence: TGTGCCAGCAGCATACTAGCGGGGGGTAACAATGAGCAGTTCTTC. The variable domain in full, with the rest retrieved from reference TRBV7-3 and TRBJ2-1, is GAGVSQTPSNKVTEKGKYVELRCDPISGHTALYWYRQSLGQGPEFLIYFQGTGAADDSGLPNDRFFAVRPEGSVSTLKIQRTERGDSAVYLCASSILAGGNNEQFFGPGTRLTVL.

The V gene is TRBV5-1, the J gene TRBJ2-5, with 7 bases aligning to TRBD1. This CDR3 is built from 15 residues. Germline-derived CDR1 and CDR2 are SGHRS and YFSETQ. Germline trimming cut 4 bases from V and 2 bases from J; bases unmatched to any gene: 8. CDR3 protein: CASSPGQLVQETQYF. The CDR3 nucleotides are TGCGCCAGCAGCCCGGGACAGTTAGTACAAGAGACCCAGTACTTC.

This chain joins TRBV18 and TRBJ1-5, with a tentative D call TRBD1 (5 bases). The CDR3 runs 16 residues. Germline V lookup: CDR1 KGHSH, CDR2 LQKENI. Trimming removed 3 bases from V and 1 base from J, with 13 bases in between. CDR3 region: CASSPFSGVSNQPQHF. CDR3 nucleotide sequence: TGTGCCAGCTCACCGTTTTCGGGGGTCAGCAATCAGCCCCAGCATTTT.

CDR3 sequence reads: CSAIDRGLSPQPQHF. For the CDR3, the DNA is TGCAGTGCTATTGACAGGGGTTTATCGCCTCAGCCCCAGCATTTT. The chain couples TRBV20-1 to TRBJ1-5, with 8 bases identical to TRBD1. The CDR3 sequence is 15 residues long. Losses at the gene ends were 4 bases for V and 6 bases for J; bases not matched to a gene: 11. CDR1 and CDR2 from the germline V gene are DFQATT and SNEGSKA (reference sequence).

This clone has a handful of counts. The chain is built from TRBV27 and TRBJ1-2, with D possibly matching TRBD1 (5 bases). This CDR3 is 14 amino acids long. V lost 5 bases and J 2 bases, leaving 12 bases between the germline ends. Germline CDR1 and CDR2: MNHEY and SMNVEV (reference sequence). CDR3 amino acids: CASSPRQRNYGYTF. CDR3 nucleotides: TGTGCCAGCAGTCCCCGACAGAGAAACTATGGCTACACCTTC.

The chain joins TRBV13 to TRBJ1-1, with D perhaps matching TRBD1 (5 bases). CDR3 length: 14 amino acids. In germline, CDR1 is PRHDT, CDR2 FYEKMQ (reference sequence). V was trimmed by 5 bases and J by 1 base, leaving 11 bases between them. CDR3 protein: CASSRGQGNTEAFF. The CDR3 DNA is TGTGCCAGCAGCCGAGGACAAGGGAACACTGAAGCTTTCTTT.

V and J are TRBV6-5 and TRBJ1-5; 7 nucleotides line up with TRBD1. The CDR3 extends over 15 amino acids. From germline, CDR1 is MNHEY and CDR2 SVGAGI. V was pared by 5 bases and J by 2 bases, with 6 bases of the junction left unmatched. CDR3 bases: TGTGCCAGCAGTATCGATCAGGGGGGCAATCAGCCCCAGCATTTT. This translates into CASSIDQGGNQPQHF.

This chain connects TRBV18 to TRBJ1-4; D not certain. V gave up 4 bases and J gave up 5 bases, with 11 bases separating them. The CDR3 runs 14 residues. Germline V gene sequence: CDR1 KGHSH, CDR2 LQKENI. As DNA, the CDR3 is TGTGCCAGCTCACTACTCACCAGGAATGAAAAACTGTTTTTT. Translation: CASSLLTRNEKLFF.

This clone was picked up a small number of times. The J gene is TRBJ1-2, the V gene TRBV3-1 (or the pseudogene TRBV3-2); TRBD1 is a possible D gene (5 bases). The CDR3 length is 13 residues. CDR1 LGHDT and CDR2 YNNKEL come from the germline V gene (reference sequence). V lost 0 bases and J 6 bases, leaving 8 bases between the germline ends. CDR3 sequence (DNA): TGTGCCAGCAGCCAAGATTGGGGGGATGGCTACACCTTC. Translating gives CASSQDWGDGYTF.

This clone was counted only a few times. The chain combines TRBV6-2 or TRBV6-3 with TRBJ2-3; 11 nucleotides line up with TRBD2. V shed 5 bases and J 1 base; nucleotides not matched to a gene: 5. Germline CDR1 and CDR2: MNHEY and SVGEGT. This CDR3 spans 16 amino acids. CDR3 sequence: CASSDRSGGGTDTQYF. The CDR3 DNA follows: TGTGCCAGCAGTGACCGTAGCGGGGGGGGCACAGATACGCAGTATTTT.

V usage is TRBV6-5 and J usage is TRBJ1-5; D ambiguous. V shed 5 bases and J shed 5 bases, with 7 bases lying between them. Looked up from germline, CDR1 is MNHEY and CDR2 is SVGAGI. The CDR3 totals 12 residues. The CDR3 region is CASSTGDQPQHF. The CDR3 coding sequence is TGTGCCAGCAGTACGGGAGATCAGCCCCAGCATTTT.

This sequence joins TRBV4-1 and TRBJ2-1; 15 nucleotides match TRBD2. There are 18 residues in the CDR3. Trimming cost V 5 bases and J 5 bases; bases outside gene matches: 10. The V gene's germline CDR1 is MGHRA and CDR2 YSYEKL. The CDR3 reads CASSRVMGTSGGNNEQFF. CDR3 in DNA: TGCGCCAGCAGCAGAGTGATGGGGACTAGCGGGGGGAACAATGAGCAGTTCTTC.

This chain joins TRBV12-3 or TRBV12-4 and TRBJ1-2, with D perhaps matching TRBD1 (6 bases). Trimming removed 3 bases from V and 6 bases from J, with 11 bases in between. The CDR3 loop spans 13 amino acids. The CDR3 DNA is TGTGCCAGCAGTTTGACAGGAGAACATGGCTACACCTTC. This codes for CASSLTGEHGYTF.

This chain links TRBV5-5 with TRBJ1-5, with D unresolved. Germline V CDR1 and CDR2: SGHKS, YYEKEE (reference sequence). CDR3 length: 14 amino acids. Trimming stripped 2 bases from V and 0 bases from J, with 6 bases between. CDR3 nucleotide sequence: TGTGCCAGCAGCTTCCAATTTAGCAATCAGCCCCAGCATTTT. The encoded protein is CASSFQFSNQPQHF.

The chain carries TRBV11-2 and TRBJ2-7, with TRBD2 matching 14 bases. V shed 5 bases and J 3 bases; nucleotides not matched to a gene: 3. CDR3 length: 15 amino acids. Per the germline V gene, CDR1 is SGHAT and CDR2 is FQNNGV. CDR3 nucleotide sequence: TGTGCCAGCAGCCTCGGGACTAGCGGGAGCTACGAGCAGTACGTC. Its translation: CASSLGTSGSYEQYV.

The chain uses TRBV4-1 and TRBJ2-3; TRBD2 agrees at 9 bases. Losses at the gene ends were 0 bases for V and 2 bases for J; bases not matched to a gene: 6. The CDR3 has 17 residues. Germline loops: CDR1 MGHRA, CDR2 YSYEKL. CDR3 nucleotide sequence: TGCGCCAGCAGCCAAGATTCGGCTAGCGGGGACACAGATACGCAGTATTTT. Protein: CASSQDSASGDTDTQYF.